This TCR beta chain was found in a study of blood T cells in healthy people across ages. With a J-beta primer mix and a sample-barcoded 5' primer, a second PCR ran about 7 to 12 cycles. Each cDNA molecule was tagged by a template-switch adaptor that had 12 random nucleotides. A single record per CDR3 protein comes from TCRdb applying MiXCR to the 5' RACE reads. The data hold around 800,000 distinct CDR3 sequences, with approximately 65% observed a single time. Healthy individuals of Caucasian origin from Russia, aged about 6 to 90, served as donors. The CDR3 extends over 16 amino acids. Germline V gives CDR1 MNHEY, CDR2 SVGEGT. The V gene lost 0 bases and the J gene lost 2 bases, with 10 bases spanning the gap.

This chain joins TRBV6-2 or TRBV6-3 and TRBJ2-2; D gene uncertain. Sequencing used blood. This receptor was identified in a man younger than 40 in good health. DNA for the CDR3: TGTGCCAGCAGTTACTCAGGGCAGCAAAACACCGGGGAGCTGTTTTTT. Protein: CASSYSGQQNTGELFF.